These 25 T cell receptor beta chains came from one sample sequenced in a study of T cell changes during pregnancy in multiple sclerosis. The table came from immunoSEQ multiplex PCR; TCRdb's copy has only in-frame clones and leaves some out. In the table there are tens of thousands of clones, approximately 92% of which are singletons. The sample in question was peripheral blood, obtained before pregnancy. The receptors were gathered from a female donor with multiple sclerosis, enrolled in a pregnancy study.

The chain combines TRBV4-3 with TRBJ2-1; TRBD2 is a possible D gene (5 bases). Trimming cost V 2 bases and J 7 bases, with 15 bases left between them. The CDR3 contains 15 residues. The germline V gene encodes CDR1 LGHNA and CDR2 YSLEER. DNA of the CDR3: TGCGCCAGCAGCCAAACCGGGATCCCGGTGAATGAGCAGTTCTTC. Translated: CASSQTGIPVNEQFF.

The chain joins TRBV5-6 to TRBJ2-7, with 7 bases matching TRBD1. The CDR3 spans 15 residues. Germline CDR1 SGHDT, CDR2 YYEEEE. V shed 4 bases, J shed 2 bases, and the junction held 9 bases outside the gene matches. CDR3 amino acids: CASSKGQIQPYEQYF. CDR3 bases: TGTGCCAGCAGCAAGGGACAGATACAACCCTACGAGCAGTACTTC. Full variable domain (rest looked up from reference TRBV5-6 and TRBJ2-7): DAGVTQSPTHLIKTRGQQVTLRCSPKSGHDTVSWYQQALGQGPQFIFQYYEEEERQRGNFPDRFSGHQFPNYSSELNVNALLLGDSALYLCASSKGQIQPYEQYFGPGTRLTVT.

The chain links TRBV7-8 to TRBJ2-1; TRBD2 aligns across 9 bases. This CDR3 comprises 15 residues. Germline assignment: CDR1 SGHVS and CDR2 FQNEAQ. Germline trimming cut 5 bases from V and 7 bases from J; bases unmatched to any gene: 9. Written as DNA, the CDR3 is TGTGCCAGCAGCCCGACTAGCGGTGGGTTGAATGAGCAGTTCTTC. It yields the protein CASSPTSGGLNEQFF.

The chain has TRBV19 and TRBJ1-2, with 8 bases fitting TRBD1. The CDR3 consists of 14 residues. With V trimmed by 6 bases and J by 3 bases, 6 bases remained unmatched. The germline CDR1 and CDR2 sequences are LNHDA and SQIVND (reference sequence). The CDR3 here is CASSLRQGHYGYTF. CDR3 in DNA: TGTGCCAGTAGCCTTCGACAGGGGCACTATGGCTACACCTTC.

The chain has TRBV7-9 and TRBJ2-7; the D gene is possibly TRBD2 (6 bases). V was pared by 5 bases and J by 4 bases, with 12 bases between. This CDR3 region has 13 residues. From germline, CDR1 is SEHNR and CDR2 FQNEAQ (reference sequence). CDR3 residues: CASSHVGGYEQYF. The CDR3 DNA reads TGTGCCAGCAGCCACGTGGGGGGATACGAGCAGTACTTC. Complete variable domain (other parts from reference TRBV7-9 and TRBJ2-7): DTGVSQNPRHKITKRGQNVTFRCDPISEHNRLYWYRQTLGQGPEFLTYFQNEAQLEKSRLLSDRFSAERPKGSFSTLEIQRTEQGDSAMYLCASSHVGGYEQYFGPGTRLTVT.

The chain links TRBV4-2 to TRBJ1-1; no definite D call. From germline, CDR1 is LGHNA and CDR2 YNFKEQ. This CDR3 contains 17 residues. Trimming took off 4 bases at V and 6 bases at J, with 24 bases between the two ends. The CDR3 here is CASSPEGRTNHPSEAFF. In DNA, the CDR3 is TGTGCCAGCAGCCCCGAGGGCCGGACTAACCACCCTTCTGAAGCTTTCTTT.

The chain links TRBV7-9 to TRBJ1-2; D is ambiguous. The V gene lost 4 bases and the J gene lost 4 bases, with 10 bases spanning the gap. Germline-derived CDR1 and CDR2 are SEHNR and FQNEAQ (reference sequence). The CDR3 spans 13 residues. CDR3 nucleotides: TGTGCCAGCAGCTATGCAGCGGTCTATGGCTACACCTTC. It yields the protein CASSYAAVYGYTF.

The CDR3 DNA follows: TGTGCCAGCAGGACAGGGGGTAACACCGGGGAGCTGTTTTTT. It encodes CASRTGGNTGELFF. The genes are TRBV28 and TRBJ2-2, with 9 bases identical to TRBD1. V trimming: 6 bases; J trimming: 2 bases; junction bases outside the gene matches: 1. The CDR3 runs 14 residues. CDR1 is MDHEN and CDR2 is SYDVKM in the germline V gene.

This clone was found a few times. The gene calls are TRBV10-3 and TRBJ1-1; 11 nucleotides agree with TRBD1. This CDR3 comprises 12 residues. Losses at the gene ends were 10 bases for V and 4 bases for J; bases not matched to a gene: 2. The V gene's germline CDR1 is ENHRY and CDR2 SYGVKD. The DNA for the CDR3 is TGTGCCACGGGACAGGGGGGCACTGAAGCTTTCTTT. It encodes CATGQGGTEAFF.

The chain couples TRBV4-1 to TRBJ2-2; 7 bases align to TRBD2. The V and J ends lost 5 bases and 4 bases, in that order; junction bases with no gene match: 13. This CDR3 comprises 17 residues. From germline, CDR1 is MGHRA and CDR2 YSYEKL. The CDR3 DNA sequence: TGCGCCAGCAGCTTCGGGGGGTCAGAGCCCTTCACCGGGGAGCTGTTTTTT. Protein sequence: CASSFGGSEPFTGELFF.

V usage is TRBV9 and J usage is TRBJ2-2, with D maybe TRBD1 (6 bases). The CDR3 runs 13 residues. Germline assignment: CDR1 SGDLS and CDR2 YYNGEE. V was shortened by 6 bases and J by 4 bases, with 10 bases between the two germline ends. The CDR3 region has the DNA TGTGCCAGCATGGACAGCCTCACCGGGGAGCTGTTTTTT. This translates into CASMDSLTGELFF.

The J gene is TRBJ2-3, the V gene TRBV30; no clear D. Germline-derived CDR1 and CDR2 are GTSNPN and SVGIG (reference sequence). The CDR3 spans 14 residues. The V end lost 5 bases, the J end lost 5 bases, and 17 bases lay between the germline ends. The CDR3 nucleotides read TGTGCCTGGGTGCCCAAGTTAACGGTAGATACGCAGTATTTT. Its protein is CAWVPKLTVDTQYF.

This chain links TRBV18 with TRBJ2-5; a possible D gene is TRBD2 (6 bases). Germline V gene data show CDR1 as KGHSH and CDR2 as LQKENI. With 6 bases removed from V and 2 bases from J, the gap between germline ends came to 10 bases. This CDR3 region has 13 residues. The CDR3, as DNA: TGTGCCAGCTCCCTGGGGAGGCAAGAGACCCAGTACTTC. This codes for CASSLGRQETQYF.

The CDR3 here is CASSYRERETQYF. The CDR3 DNA follows: TGTGCCAGCAGTTACAGGGAGAGAGAGACCCAGTACTTC. V is TRBV2 and J is TRBJ2-5, with a possible D match to TRBD1 (6 bases). With 5 bases removed from V and 4 bases from J, the gap between germline ends came to 11 bases. The CDR3 sequence is 13 residues long. Germline V lookup: CDR1 SNHLY, CDR2 FYNNEI. Based on the CDR3 plus reference TRBV2 and TRBJ2-5, the full variable domain is EPEVTQTPSHQVTQMGQEVILRCVPISNHLYFYWYRQILGQKVEFLVSFYNNEISEKSEIFDDQFSVERPDGSNFTLKIRSTKLEDSAMYFCASSYRERETQYFGPGTRLLVL.

A word on this clone: Since no conserved phenylalanine or tryptophan closes the CDR3, a read error is the likely cause. No DNA is shown, since the ends of the CDR3 on it are uncertain; the CDR3 is the one TCRdb lists. The V call is TRBV7-3, the J call TRBJ1-4; no check of the table's D call, TRBD1, against the DNA was made. Per the germline V gene, CDR1 is SGHTA and CDR2 is FQGTGA. The CDR3 region is 10 residues in length, termini included. The CDR3 sequence: CAAGRSGPLV.

CDR3 in DNA: TGCAGCGTTGGTAGCGGGAGCACAGATACGCAGTATTTT. It specifies CSVGSGSTDTQYF. The gene calls are TRBV29-1 and TRBJ2-3, with 7 bases fitting TRBD2. CDR1 is SQVTM and CDR2 is ANQGSEA in the germline V gene. V gave up 4 bases and J gave up 0 bases; unmatched junction bases: 1. The CDR3 spans 13 residues.

The chain recombines TRBV10-2 with TRBJ2-1; 14 positions agree with TRBD2. The germline CDR1 and CDR2 sequences are WSHSY and SAAADI. Trimming cost V 8 bases and J 7 bases; bases outside gene matches: 4. The CDR3 is 14 amino acids. CDR3 DNA sequence: TGCGCCAGCGGGGGACTAGCGGGGGAAAATGAGCAGTTCTTC. Translation: CASGGLAGENEQFF.

In its sample, this clone was seen a few times. This rearrangement joins TRBV6-1 to TRBJ1-4; 11 bases match TRBD1. The V gene end was trimmed by 4 bases and the J gene end by 6 bases; junction bases not matched to a gene: 7. The germline V gene has CDR1 MNHNS and CDR2 SASEGT. This CDR3 is built from 16 residues. The CDR3 protein is CASSALEGQGDEKLFF. In DNA, the CDR3 is TGTGCCAGCAGTGCTTTGGAGGGACAGGGGGATGAAAAACTGTTTTTT.

J is TRBJ1-2 and V is TRBV6-6; the D gene is possibly TRBD1 (5 bases). The CDR3 has 13 residues. CDR1 is MNHNY and CDR2 is SVGAGI in the germline V gene (reference sequence). Trimming removed 7 bases from V and 3 bases from J, with 12 bases in between. This CDR3 is CASKKGGDYGYTF. CDR3 nucleotides: TGTGCCAGCAAGAAGGGAGGGGACTATGGCTACACCTTC.

CDR3 amino acids: CASSRYSGNTIYF. The CDR3 coding sequence is TGTGCCAGCAGTCGGTACTCTGGAAACACCATATATTTT. The chain combines TRBV6-5 with TRBJ1-3; the D is unclear. Trimming cost V 5 bases and J 0 bases, with 5 bases left between them. The germline V gene encodes CDR1 MNHEY and CDR2 SVGAGI. The length of the CDR3 is 13 residues.

The genes are TRBV4-3 and TRBJ2-2, with TRBD2 matching over 7 bases. This CDR3 spans 20 amino acids. In germline, CDR1 is LGHNA, CDR2 YSLEER. J was trimmed by 3 bases and V by 3 bases; bases with no gene match: 19. The CDR3 loop reads CASSHVLGSGLAAYTGELFF. The CDR3 coding sequence is TGCGCCAGCAGCCACGTTCTTGGAAGTGGGCTAGCGGCCTACACCGGGGAGCTGTTTTTT.

This clone was counted only a few times. The rearrangement links TRBV19 to TRBJ2-3; unclear D gene. Germline CDR1 is LNHDA and CDR2 is SQIVND (reference sequence). V was trimmed by 6 bases and J by 2 bases, leaving 9 bases between them. The CDR3 extends over 13 amino acids. CDR3 in amino acids: CASSPEITDTQYF. The CDR3 coding sequence is TGTGCCAGTAGCCCAGAAATCACAGATACGCAGTATTTT.

V and J are TRBV5-6 and TRBJ2-5; 7 bases are a match to TRBD1. The germline V gene has CDR1 SGHDT and CDR2 YYEEEE. Trimming cost V 5 bases and J 4 bases; bases outside gene matches: 8. This CDR3 has 14 amino acids. CDR3 loop: CASRADRDAETQYF. In DNA, the CDR3 is TGTGCCAGCAGGGCTGACAGGGATGCAGAGACCCAGTACTTC.

The chain combines TRBV27 with TRBJ2-7; D might be TRBD1 (6 bases). Germline values: CDR1 MNHEY, CDR2 SMNVEV (reference sequence). The length of the CDR3 is 12 residues. Deletions cut 3 bases from V and 5 bases from J, with 8 bases between. The CDR3 bases are TGTGCCAGCAGTTTCTCAGGGGACGAGCAGTACTTC. As protein: CASSFSGDEQYF.

CDR3 residues: CASSLGDYNQPQHF. The CDR3 nucleotides are TGTGCCAGCAGTTTGGGGGACTACAATCAGCCCCAGCATTTT. The rearrangement links TRBV28 to TRBJ1-5; perhaps TRBD1 as D (5 bases). Germline CDR1 reads MDHEN; CDR2 reads SYDVKM. The V end lost 3 bases, the J end lost 3 bases, and 9 bases lay between the germline ends. The CDR3 covers 14 residues.